This paragraph reports one T cell receptor beta chain. Its antigen is not known. The source of the sample is a study of somatic mutations in cytotoxic T cells in rheumatoid arthritis. Study context: In some cases, T-cell populations stained with V beta antibodies were flow-sorted at nearly 100% purity, and these included V beta1+ cells sequenced for TCRB.

CDR3 length equals 15 residues. V was trimmed by 4 bases and J by 6 bases, leaving 18 bases between them. Germline lookup yields CDR1 SEHNR and CDR2 FQNEAQ (reference sequence). The method was immunoSEQ multiplex PCR; TCRdb's version includes in-frame clones alone and lacks a portion of them. The data hold 10,000 to 12,000 clones, with around 91% observed a single time. General study points: Within 8 of 65 patients, the single biggest CD8+ clone made up more than 20% of CD8+ cells. Clonality of CD8+ cells rose with age in rheumatoid arthritis patients but not healthy controls.

Sequencing input: CD4+ T cells sorted from blood. This TCR was sampled from a woman aged 18-30 years with rheumatoid arthritis. The J gene is TRBJ1-1, the V gene TRBV7-9; possibly TRBD1 for D (6 bases). CDR3 sequence reads: CASSYTPQGKPEAFF. The CDR3 DNA is TGTGCCAGCAGCTATACCCCACAGGGTAAGCCTGAAGCTTTCTTT.